This T cell receptor (beta chain) derives from a study of CD8+ T cells in alopecia areata. Turning to the study itself: Tofacitinib administration to treated patients was oral, at 5 to 10 mg twice daily.

General study results and limits: Tofacitinib significantly lowered scalp clonality and expanded CD8+ clones among the top 100.

Germline lookup yields CDR1 PRHDT and CDR2 FYEKMQ (reference sequence). V was clipped by 5 bases and J by 5 bases, with 19 bases between them. The CDR3 spans 17 residues. RNA extraction was followed by reverse transcription into cDNA, which acted as the sequencing template. Produced via immunoSEQ multiplex PCR; TCRdb's table is partial and in-frame only. This table holds 150,000 to 200,000 clones, around 71% found once. This clone has just one count. Its antigen remains unknown. Treatment defined: oral pan-JAK inhibitor, 5-10 mg twice daily. This rearrangement joins TRBV13 to TRBJ1-6, with D maybe TRBD1 (5 bases). This receptor was obtained from a human donor with alopecia areata. The sample consisted of CD4+ T cells sorted from blood, taken at week 4, from a patient treated with tofacitinib. The DNA for the CDR3 is TGTGCCAGCAGCCCCCTAGGCCGAGAAGGGGATAATTCACCCCTCCACTTT. As protein: CASSPLGREGDNSPLHF.